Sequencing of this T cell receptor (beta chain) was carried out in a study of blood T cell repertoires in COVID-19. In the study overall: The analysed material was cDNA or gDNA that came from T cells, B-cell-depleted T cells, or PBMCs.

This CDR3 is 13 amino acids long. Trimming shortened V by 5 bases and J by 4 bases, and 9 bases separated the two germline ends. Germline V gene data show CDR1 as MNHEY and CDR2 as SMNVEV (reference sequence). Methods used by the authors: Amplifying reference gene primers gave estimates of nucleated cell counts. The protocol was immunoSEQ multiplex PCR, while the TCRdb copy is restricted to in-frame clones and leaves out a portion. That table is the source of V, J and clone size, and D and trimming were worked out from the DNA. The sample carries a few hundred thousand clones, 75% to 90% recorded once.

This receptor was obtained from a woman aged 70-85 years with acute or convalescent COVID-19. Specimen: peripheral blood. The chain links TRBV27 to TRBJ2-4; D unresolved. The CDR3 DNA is TGTGCCAGCAGTCACATACAGAAAAACATTCAGTACTTC. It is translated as CASSHIQKNIQYF.